This T cell receptor (beta chain) was recorded in a study of shared clonotypes between healthy human individuals. The CDR3 consists of 13 residues. Germline V lookup: CDR1 SGHTA, CDR2 FQGNSA. Deletions cut 5 bases from V and 6 bases from J, with 13 bases between. Details on this clone: The antigen is undetermined.

Broader study findings: Compared with memory subsets, naive subsets generally had larger estimated richness.

Several immunoSEQ plates held equal portions of the genomic DNA taken from each subset. Repertoires were generated with immunoSEQ multiplex PCR, while TCRdb's copy carries only in-frame clones and drops some. Among millions of clones, about 92% were seen once, and the ten largest hold 0.39%. The chain recombines TRBV7-2 with TRBJ1-1, with no clear D. Sequencing input: naive CD4+ T cells from PBMCs. Subset specified: CD45RA+ positively selected. The clonotype was recovered from a man in his late teens or twenties in good health. Some clones in this sample may be carry-over from other donors' samples. CDR3 amino acids: CASSKIAGSEAFF. The CDR3 DNA sequence: TGTGCCAGCAGCAAGATCGCGGGGTCTGAAGCTTTCTTT.